The table lists the clone carrying this T cell receptor beta chain with a few counts. The target antigen is unknown. This entry comes from a study of T cells after yellow fever vaccination. General study results and limits: Few clonotypes appeared in both CD4 and CD8 compartments. Boosting was followed by the reappearance of most primary-vaccination clones (around 96% CD4, around 86% CD8).

The germline gives CDR1 SGDLS, CDR2 YYNGEE. This CDR3 has 14 residues. V lost 3 bases to trimming and J lost 12 bases, with 19 bases between them. TCRdb used MiXCR to reprocess the 5' RACE reads, holding one entry per CDR3 protein. The sample yields some 320,000 distinct CDR3 sequences, 8% to 10% seen once. The chain is built from TRBV9 and TRBJ2-1, with D tentatively TRBD1 (6 bases). The TCR comes from a man younger than 35 who received the YFV17D yellow fever vaccine. Sequencing used PBMCs, obtained on the day of the first yellow fever vaccination. The CDR3 DNA reads TGTGCCAGCAGCGCAGGGACACCCCGAAGCGGGCAGTTCTTC. The encoded protein is CASSAGTPRSGQFF.